Following are 12 T cell receptor beta chains from one sample sequenced in a study of read filtering for tumor transcriptome and immune sequencing. Molecular barcoded adaptors covering alpha/delta and beta/gamma chains were used on approximately 440 ng RNA. TCRdb ran MiXCR on the reads and lists one entry per CDR3 protein. The repertoire consists of approximately 24,000 distinct CDR3 sequences, with around a fifth occurring once and the leading ten covering 47%. Sequenced: a population of CD138-negative cells sorted from bone marrow. These TCRs come from a donor over 35 with multiple myeloma.

This clonotype has a handful of counts. This chain connects TRBV14 to TRBJ2-1, with D hard to call. Germline V lookup: CDR1 SGHDN, CDR2 FVKESK. This CDR3 is 13 amino acids long. Trimming removed 5 bases from V and 2 bases from J, with 7 bases in between. This CDR3 is CASSYGPYNEQFF. In DNA form, the CDR3 reads TGTGCCAGCAGCTACGGACCCTACAATGAGCAGTTCTTC.

The chain employs TRBV7-2 and TRBJ2-7; perhaps TRBD2 as D (6 bases). The CDR3 loop spans 14 amino acids. Trimming pared 3 bases from V and 3 bases from J, leaving 12 bases between. Germline V gene sequence: CDR1 SGHTA, CDR2 FQGNSA. In DNA form, the CDR3 reads TGTGCCAGCAGCTTGCCGGGACTTTACTACGAGCAGTACTTC. This codes for CASSLPGLYYEQYF. Full variable domain (remainder filled in from reference TRBV7-2 and TRBJ2-7): GAGVSQSPSNKVTEKGKDVELRCDPISGHTALYWYRQSLGQGLEFLIYFQGNSAPDKSGLPSDRFSAERTGGSVSTLTIQRTQQEDSAVYLCASSLPGLYYEQYFGPGTRLTVT.

This clonotype has ten or more counts. The rearrangement links TRBV28 to TRBJ1-1; weak D call: TRBD1 (5 bases). This CDR3 has 14 amino acids. V was pared by 6 bases and J by 0 bases, with 11 bases between. Per the germline V gene, CDR1 is MDHEN and CDR2 is SYDVKM. CDR3 bases: TGTGCCAGCAGGTGGGGGGGTATGAACACTGAAGCTTTCTTT. Amino acid sequence: CASRWGGMNTEAFF.

This clonotype came up many times. The chain has TRBV6-2 or TRBV6-3 and TRBJ2-2; 9 positions agree with TRBD2. This CDR3 comprises 16 residues. Germline values: CDR1 MNHEY, CDR2 SVGEGT. The V segment lost 7 bases and the J segment 1 base; nucleotides outside the gene matches: 7. In nucleotides, the CDR3 is TGTGCCAGCACCGTAGCGGGGGTGGTGAACACCGGGGAGCTGTTTTTT. This translates into CASTVAGVVNTGELFF.

This clonotype was seen more than once but under ten times. The chain has TRBV28 and TRBJ2-3; 8 bases agree with TRBD1. The CDR3 totals 14 residues. Losses at the gene ends were 7 bases for V and 8 bases for J; bases not matched to a gene: 11. Germline values: CDR1 MDHEN, CDR2 SYDVKM. The chain's CDR3 is CASTQGQERGTQYF. The DNA of the CDR3 is TGTGCCAGCACCCAGGGACAGGAAAGGGGTACGCAGTATTTT.

This clonotype was counted many times. The chain links TRBV20-1 to TRBJ2-3, with 9 bases fitting TRBD1. The ends lost 6 bases at V and 3 bases at J; junction bases unmatched: 4. This CDR3 spans 13 amino acids. Germline V gene lookup returns CDR1 DFQATT and CDR2 SNEGSKA (reference sequence). CDR3 in amino acids: CSAVTGGTDTQYF. The CDR3 DNA is TGCAGTGCCGTGACAGGGGGGACAGATACGCAGTATTTT.

This clonotype was seen many times. The chain employs TRBV20-1 and TRBJ2-7; D remains unclear. Trimming cost V 6 bases and J 6 bases, with 12 bases left between them. The CDR3 covers 11 residues. In germline, CDR1 is DFQATT, CDR2 SNEGSKA (reference sequence). The CDR3 is CSAPAPGEQYF. CDR3 DNA: TGCAGTGCCCCCGCCCCCGGCGAGCAGTACTTC.

This clonotype was seen a handful of times. The rearrangement joins TRBV5-1 to TRBJ1-1, with 11 bases identical to TRBD1. After removal of 7 bases from V and 1 base from J, the junction contained 9 bases not matched to a gene. From germline, CDR1 is SGHRS and CDR2 YFSETQ. This CDR3 is 16 amino acids long. The CDR3, as DNA: TGCGCCAGCCGAGGACAGGGGGCGAAAAGGAACACTGAAGCTTTCTTT. This encodes CASRGQGAKRNTEAFF.

Comments on this clonotype: A much larger clone sits a single nucleotide away, making a read error possible. The V and J genes are TRBV14 and TRBJ2-2, with 10 bases matching TRBD2. Germline lookup yields CDR1 SGHDN and CDR2 FVKESK. CDR3 length: 18 amino acids. The CDR3 reads CASSQEASGGANTGELSF. The CDR3 bases are TGTGCCAGCAGCCAAGAGGCTAGCGGGGGAGCGAACACCGGGGAGCTGTCTTTT.

This clonotype has at least ten counts. This chain joins TRBV3-2 and TRBJ1-1; TRBD1, the table's D call, was not compared with the DNA. TRBV3-2 represents a pseudogene. This CDR3 contains 16 residues. The CDR3 nucleotides are TGTGCCAGCAGCCAGGCAGGGGGAGGGGTTGGCACTGAAGCTTTCTTT. It yields the protein CASSQAGGGVGTEAFF.

This clonotype has ten or more counts. The chain joins TRBV5-1 to TRBJ2-3; D possibly corresponds to TRBD1 (5 bases). The CDR3 contains 13 residues. In germline, CDR1 is SGHRS, CDR2 YFSETQ. V gave up 4 bases and J gave up 1 base, with 7 bases separating them. As DNA, the CDR3 is TGCGCCAGCAGCGTGACAGGCACAGATACGCAGTATTTT. This gives the protein CASSVTGTDTQYF.

Points on this clonotype: This sequence may be a read error, since a much larger clone differs from it by one base. The chain combines TRBV7-2 with TRBJ2-5; D is possibly TRBD1 or TRBD2 (6 bases each). CDR1 and CDR2 from the germline V gene are SGHTA and FQGNSA. V shed 5 bases and J shed 3 bases, with 16 bases lying between them. This CDR3 spans 15 amino acids. The CDR3 sequence: CASSGGWGAEETQYF. The CDR3 DNA follows: TGTGCCAGCAGCGGGGGTTGGGGGGCAGAAGAGACCCAGTACTTC.